Reported below is one TCR beta chain. Its matching antigen is unknown. These data belong to a study of CD8+CD57+ T cells in acquired aplastic anemia. Findings and limits, study-wide: Common to patients and controls were twenty-nine CD8+ CDR3 sequences. Controls and patients did not differ significantly in CD8+ Simpson's diversity.

Genomic DNA constituted the template upon which TCR beta VDJ and CDR3 profiling was performed. A single record per CDR3 protein comes from TCRdb applying MiXCR to the reads. The sample yields roughly 150,000 distinct CDR3 sequences, roughly 48% seen once. V dropped 5 bases and J dropped 4; count of bases not matched to a gene: 2. The germline V gene encodes CDR1 MRHNA and CDR2 SNTAGT. This CDR3 region has 12 residues. Sequencing involved patients with CD8+CD57+ cell expansion previously shown by flow cytometry. Patients had undergone no therapy by the time their blood was sampled. The sample comprised sorted CD4+, CD8+, or CD8+CD57+ T cells (not recorded which) from PBMCs. The clonotype comes from a human donor with aplastic anemia. V is TRBV6-4 and J is TRBJ2-7; 7 positions agree with TRBD1. In DNA form, the CDR3 reads TGTGCCAGCAGTACGACAGGGTACGAGCAGTACTTC. Translating it yields CASSTTGYEQYF.